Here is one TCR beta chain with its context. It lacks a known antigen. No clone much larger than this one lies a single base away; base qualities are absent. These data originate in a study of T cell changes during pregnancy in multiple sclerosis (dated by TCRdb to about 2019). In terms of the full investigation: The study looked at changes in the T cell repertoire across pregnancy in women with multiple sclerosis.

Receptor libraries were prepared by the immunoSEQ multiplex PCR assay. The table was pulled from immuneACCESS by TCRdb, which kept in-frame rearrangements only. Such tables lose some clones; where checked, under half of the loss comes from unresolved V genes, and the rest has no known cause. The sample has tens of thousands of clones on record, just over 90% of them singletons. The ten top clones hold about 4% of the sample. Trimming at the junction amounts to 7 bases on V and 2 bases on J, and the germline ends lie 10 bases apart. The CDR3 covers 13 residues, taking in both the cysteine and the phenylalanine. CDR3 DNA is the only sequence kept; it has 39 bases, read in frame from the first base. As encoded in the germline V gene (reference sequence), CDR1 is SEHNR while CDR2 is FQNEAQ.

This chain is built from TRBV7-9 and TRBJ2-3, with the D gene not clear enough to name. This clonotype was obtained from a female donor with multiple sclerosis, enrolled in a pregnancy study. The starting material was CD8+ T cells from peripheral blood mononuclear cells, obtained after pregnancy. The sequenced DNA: TGTGCCAGCAATATGCGTACCACAGATACGCAGTATTTT. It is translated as CASNMRTTDTQYF.